The 8 T cell receptor beta chains below all came from one sample that was sequenced in a study of early T cells in non-severe SARS-CoV-2 infection. TCRdb passed the 5' RACE reads through MiXCR, listing each CDR3 protein once. This sample has tens of thousands of distinct CDR3 sequences, with 10% found just once. The sequenced material came from whole blood. These receptors all stem from an adult who was a healthcare worker with PCR-confirmed SARS-CoV-2 infection or an uninfected control (not recorded which).

The chain links TRBV19 to TRBJ2-5; 8 nucleotides align to TRBD2. Germline loops: CDR1 LNHDA, CDR2 SQIVND (reference sequence). The CDR3 is 14 residues long. The trim removed 5 bases at V and 4 bases at J, leaving 6 bases unmatched. The CDR3 reads CASSPGTRGETQYF. CDR3 nucleotide sequence: TGTGCCAGTAGTCCCGGGACTAGAGGAGAGACCCAGTACTTC.

The gene calls are TRBV6-1 and TRBJ2-7; D may be TRBD1 (6 bases). The CDR3 has 13 amino acids. V lost 4 bases, J lost 4 bases, and 11 bases lay in between. Germline V CDR1 and CDR2: MNHNS, SASEGT. CDR3 protein: CASSVDRRYEQYF. The DNA for the CDR3 is TGTGCCAGCAGTGTGGACAGAAGATACGAGCAGTACTTC.

The chain joins TRBV6-5 to TRBJ2-7, with TRBD2 matching over 11 bases. The CDR3 is made up of 15 amino acids. Germline CDR1 is MNHEY and CDR2 is SVGAGI. J was trimmed by 6 bases and V by 0 bases; bases with no gene match: 4. Here the CDR3 reads CASSYSPSGRLEQYF. The CDR3 DNA follows: TGTGCCAGCAGTTACTCCCCTAGCGGGAGGCTCGAGCAGTACTTC.

Many counts were recorded for this clonotype. The chain's CDR3 is CASSPRLATDTQYF. In DNA form, the CDR3 reads TGTGCCAGCAGTCCTCGTCTTGCCACAGATACGCAGTATTTT. V is TRBV6-5 and J is TRBJ2-3; D is undetermined. Germline V gene data show CDR1 as MNHEY and CDR2 as SVGAGI. The CDR3 length is 14 residues. Trimming pared 5 bases from V and 2 bases from J, leaving 11 bases between.

This clonotype has more than one count but fewer than ten. The V and J genes are TRBV5-6 and TRBJ1-2, with D hard to call. Trimming stripped 1 base from V and 4 bases from J, with 11 bases between. Germline CDR1 SGHDT, CDR2 YYEEEE. The CDR3 is 14 amino acids. The CDR3 DNA reads TGTGCCAGCAGCTTGTCCGGCGGGTTCTATGGCTACACCTTC. Translated: CASSLSGGFYGYTF.

V usage is TRBV5-1 and J usage is TRBJ2-6; D gene unclear. Germline V gene lookup returns CDR1 SGHRS and CDR2 YFSETQ. Trimming stripped 4 bases from V and 0 bases from J, with 5 bases between. This CDR3 is 14 amino acids long. The CDR3 coding sequence is TGCGCCAGCAGCGCCAGCTCTGGGGCCAACGTCCTGACTTTC. Its protein is CASSASSGANVLTF.

This clonotype was counted at least ten times. The rearrangement joins TRBV20-1 to TRBJ1-5, with 7 bases identical to TRBD1. Germline-derived CDR1 and CDR2 are DFQATT and SNEGSKA (reference sequence). The CDR3 runs 13 residues. The V segment lost 7 bases and the J segment 2 bases; nucleotides outside the gene matches: 5. In DNA form, the CDR3 reads TGCAGTGTAGGGGGCTTTGGCAATCAGCCCCAGCATTTT. This codes for CSVGGFGNQPQHF.

This clonotype was observed at least ten times. The chain uses TRBV6-2 or TRBV6-3 and TRBJ2-4, with D tentatively TRBD1 (5 bases). V dropped 8 bases and J dropped 6 bases, with 11 bases sitting between them. The CDR3 has 12 residues. Germline V gene sequence: CDR1 MNHEY, CDR2 SVGEGT. The CDR3 nucleotides read TGTGCCAGCCGAACAGGACCAAACATTCAGTACTTC. This gives the protein CASRTGPNIQYF.